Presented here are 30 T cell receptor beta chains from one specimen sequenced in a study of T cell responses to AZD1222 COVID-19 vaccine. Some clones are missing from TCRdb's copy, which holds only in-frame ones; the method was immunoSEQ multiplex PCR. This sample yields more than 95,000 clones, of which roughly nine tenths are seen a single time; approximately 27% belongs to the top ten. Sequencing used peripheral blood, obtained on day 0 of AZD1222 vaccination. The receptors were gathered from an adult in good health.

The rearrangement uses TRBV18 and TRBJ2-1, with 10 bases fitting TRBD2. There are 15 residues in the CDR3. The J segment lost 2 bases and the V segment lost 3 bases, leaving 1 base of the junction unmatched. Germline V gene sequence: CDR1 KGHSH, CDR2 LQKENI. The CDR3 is CASSPSGRPYNEQFF. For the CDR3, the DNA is TGTGCCAGCTCACCTAGCGGGAGGCCCTACAATGAGCAGTTCTTC. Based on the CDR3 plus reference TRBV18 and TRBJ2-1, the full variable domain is NAGVMQNPRHLVRRRGQEARLRCSPMKGHSHVYWYRQLPEEGLKFMVYLQKENIIDESGMPKERFSAEFPKEGPSILRIQQVVRGDSAAYFCASSPSGRPYNEQFFGPGTRLTVL.

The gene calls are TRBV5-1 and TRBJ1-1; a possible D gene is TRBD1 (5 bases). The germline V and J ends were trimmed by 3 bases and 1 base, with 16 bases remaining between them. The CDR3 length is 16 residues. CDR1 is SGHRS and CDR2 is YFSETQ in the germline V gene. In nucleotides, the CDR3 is TGCGCCAGCAGCTGGGCGTCCGACAGATCGAACACTGAAGCTTTCTTT. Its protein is CASSWASDRSNTEAFF.

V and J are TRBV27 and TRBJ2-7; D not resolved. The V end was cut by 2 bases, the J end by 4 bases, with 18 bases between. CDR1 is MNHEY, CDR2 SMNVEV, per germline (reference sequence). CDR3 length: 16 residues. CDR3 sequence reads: CASSLLTGEEHYEQYF. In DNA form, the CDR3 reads TGTGCCAGCAGTTTACTTACTGGAGAGGAGCATTACGAGCAGTACTTC.

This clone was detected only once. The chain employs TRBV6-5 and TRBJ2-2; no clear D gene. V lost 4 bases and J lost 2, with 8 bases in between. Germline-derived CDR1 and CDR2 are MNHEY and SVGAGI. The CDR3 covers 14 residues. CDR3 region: CASSWWKNTGELFF. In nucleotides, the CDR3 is TGTGCCAGCAGTTGGTGGAAAAACACCGGGGAGCTGTTTTTT.

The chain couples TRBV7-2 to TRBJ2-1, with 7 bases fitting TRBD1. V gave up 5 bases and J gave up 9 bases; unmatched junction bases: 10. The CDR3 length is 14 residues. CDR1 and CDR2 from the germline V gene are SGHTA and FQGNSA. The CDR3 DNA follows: TGTGCCAGCAGCCTAGGGACAGTTGGCGGTGAGCAGTTCTTC. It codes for CASSLGTVGGEQFF.

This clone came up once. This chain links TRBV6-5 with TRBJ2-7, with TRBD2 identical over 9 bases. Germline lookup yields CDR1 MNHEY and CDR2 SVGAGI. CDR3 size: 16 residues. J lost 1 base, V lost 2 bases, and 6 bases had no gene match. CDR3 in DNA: TGTGCCAGCAGTTACCTCGGCCTAGCGGGATCCTACGAGCAGTACTTC. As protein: CASSYLGLAGSYEQYF.

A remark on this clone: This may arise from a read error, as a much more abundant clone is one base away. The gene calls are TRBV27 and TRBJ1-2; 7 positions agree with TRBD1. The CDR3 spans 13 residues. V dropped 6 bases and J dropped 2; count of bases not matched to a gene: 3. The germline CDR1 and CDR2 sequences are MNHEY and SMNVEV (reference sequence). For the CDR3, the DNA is TGTGCCAGCAGCCCGGGACAGAACTATGGCTACACCTTC. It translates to CASSPGQNYGYTF.

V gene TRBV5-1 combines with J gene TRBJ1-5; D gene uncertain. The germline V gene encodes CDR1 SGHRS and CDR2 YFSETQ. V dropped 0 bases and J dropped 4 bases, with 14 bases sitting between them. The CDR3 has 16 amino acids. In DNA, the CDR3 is TGCGCCAGCAGCTTGGGTGGACTGGGAGGGAATCAGCCCCAGCATTTT. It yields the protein CASSLGGLGGNQPQHF.

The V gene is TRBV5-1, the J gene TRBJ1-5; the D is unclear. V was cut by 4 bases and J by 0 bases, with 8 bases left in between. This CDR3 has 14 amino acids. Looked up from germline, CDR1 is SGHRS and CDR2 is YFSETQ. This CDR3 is CASSVFSSNQPQHF. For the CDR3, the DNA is TGCGCCAGCAGCGTATTCTCTAGCAATCAGCCCCAGCATTTT.

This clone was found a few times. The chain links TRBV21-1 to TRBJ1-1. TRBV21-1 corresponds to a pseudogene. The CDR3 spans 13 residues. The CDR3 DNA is TGTGCCAGCAGCAACCTCAGGGTAGGAGGGGCTTTCTTT. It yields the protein CASSNLRVGGAFF.

CDR3 sequence (DNA): TGTGCCAGCAGTGAATGGGGGGGACAGGCCGGGTTTGAGCAGTTCTTC. This translates into CASSEWGGQAGFEQFF. J is TRBJ2-1 and V is TRBV6-1, with a weak D call TRBD1 (8 bases). Trimming stripped 2 bases from V and 9 bases from J, with 20 bases between. The CDR3 spans 16 residues. Looked up from germline, CDR1 is MNHNS and CDR2 is SASEGT.

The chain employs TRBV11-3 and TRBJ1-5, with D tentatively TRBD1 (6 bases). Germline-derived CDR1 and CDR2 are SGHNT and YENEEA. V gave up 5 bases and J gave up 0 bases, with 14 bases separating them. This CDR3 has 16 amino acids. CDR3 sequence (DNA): TGTGCCAGCAGCCGTCTCGGACAGATTAGCAATCAGCCCCAGCATTTT. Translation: CASSRLGQISNQPQHF. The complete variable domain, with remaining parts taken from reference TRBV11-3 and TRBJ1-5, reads EAGVVQSPRYKIIEKKQPVAFWCNPISGHNTLYWYLQNLGQGPELLIRYENEEAVDDSQLPKDRFSAERLKGVDSTLKIQPAELGDSAVYLCASSRLGQISNQPQHFGDGTRLSIL.

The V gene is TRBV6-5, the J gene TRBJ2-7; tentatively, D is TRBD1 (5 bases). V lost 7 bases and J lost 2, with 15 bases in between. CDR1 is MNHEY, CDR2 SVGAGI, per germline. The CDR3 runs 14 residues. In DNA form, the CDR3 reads TGTGCCAGCACCGACCAGGGCCCCGCCTACGAGCAGTACTTC. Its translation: CASTDQGPAYEQYF.

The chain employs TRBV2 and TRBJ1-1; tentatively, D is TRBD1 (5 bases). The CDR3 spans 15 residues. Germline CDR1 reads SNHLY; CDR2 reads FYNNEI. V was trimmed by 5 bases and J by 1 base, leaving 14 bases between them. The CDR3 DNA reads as TGTGCCAGCAGTATCCCAAGGGGCCAGAACACTGAAGCTTTCTTT. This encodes CASSIPRGQNTEAFF. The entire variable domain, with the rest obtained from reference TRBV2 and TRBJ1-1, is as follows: EPEVTQTPSHQVTQMGQEVILRCVPISNHLYFYWYRQILGQKVEFLVSFYNNEISEKSEIFDDQFSVERPDGSNFTLKIRSTKLEDSAMYFCASSIPRGQNTEAFFGQGTRLTVV.

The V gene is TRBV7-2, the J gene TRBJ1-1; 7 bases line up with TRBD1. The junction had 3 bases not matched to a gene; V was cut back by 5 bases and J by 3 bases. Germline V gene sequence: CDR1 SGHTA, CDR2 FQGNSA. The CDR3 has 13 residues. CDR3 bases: TGTGCCAGCAGCGCCAGGGGGGACACTGAAGCTTTCTTT. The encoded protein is CASSARGDTEAFF.

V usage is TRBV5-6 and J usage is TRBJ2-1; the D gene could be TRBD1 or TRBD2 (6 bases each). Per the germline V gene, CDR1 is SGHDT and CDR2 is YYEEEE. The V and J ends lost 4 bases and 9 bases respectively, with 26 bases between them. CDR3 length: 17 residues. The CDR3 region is CASSLRGLSTRQSEQFF. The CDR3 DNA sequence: TGTGCCAGCAGCCTCCGGGGGCTTAGCACCCGTCAAAGTGAGCAGTTCTTC. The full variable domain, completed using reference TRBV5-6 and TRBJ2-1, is DAGVTQSPTHLIKTRGQQVTLRCSPKSGHDTVSWYQQALGQGPQFIFQYYEEEERQRGNFPDRFSGHQFPNYSSELNVNALLLGDSALYLCASSLRGLSTRQSEQFFGPGTRLTVL.

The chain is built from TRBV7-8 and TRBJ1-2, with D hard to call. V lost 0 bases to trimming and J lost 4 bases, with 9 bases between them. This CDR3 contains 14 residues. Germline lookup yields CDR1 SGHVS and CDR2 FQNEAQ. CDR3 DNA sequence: TGTGCCAGCAGCTTAGCGTCGCCCAGCTATGGCTACACCTTC. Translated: CASSLASPSYGYTF.

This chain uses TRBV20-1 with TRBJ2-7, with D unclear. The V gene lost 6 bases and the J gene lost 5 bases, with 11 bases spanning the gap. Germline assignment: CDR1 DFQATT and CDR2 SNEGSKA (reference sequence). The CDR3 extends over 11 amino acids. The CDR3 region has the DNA TGCAGTGCCGGTAACGGCCACGAGCAGTACTTC. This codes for CSAGNGHEQYF.

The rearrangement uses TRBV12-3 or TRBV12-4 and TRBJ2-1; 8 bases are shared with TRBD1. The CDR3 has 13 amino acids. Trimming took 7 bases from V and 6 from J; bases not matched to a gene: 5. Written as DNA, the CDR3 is TGTGCCAGCATTCCGACAGGGGTCAATGAGCAGTTCTTC. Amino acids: CASIPTGVNEQFF.

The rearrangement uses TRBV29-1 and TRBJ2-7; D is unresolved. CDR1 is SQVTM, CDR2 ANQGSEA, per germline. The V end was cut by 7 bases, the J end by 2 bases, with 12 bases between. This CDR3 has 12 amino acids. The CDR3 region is CSGLDGPYEQYF. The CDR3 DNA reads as TGCAGCGGTCTAGACGGGCCCTACGAGCAGTACTTC.

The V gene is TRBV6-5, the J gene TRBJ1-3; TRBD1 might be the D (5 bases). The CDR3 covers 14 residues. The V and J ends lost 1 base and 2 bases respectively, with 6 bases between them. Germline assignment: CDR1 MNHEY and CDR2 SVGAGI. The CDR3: CASSYWGAGNTIYF. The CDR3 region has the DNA TGTGCCAGCAGTTACTGGGGGGCTGGAAACACCATATATTTT.

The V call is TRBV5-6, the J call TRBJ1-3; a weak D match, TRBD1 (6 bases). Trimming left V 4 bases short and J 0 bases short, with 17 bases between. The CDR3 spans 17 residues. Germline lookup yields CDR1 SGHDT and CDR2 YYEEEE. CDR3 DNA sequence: TGTGCCAGCAGCCTCCAGGGGCAGGTGAGCTCTGGAAACACCATATATTTT. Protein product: CASSLQGQVSSGNTIYF.

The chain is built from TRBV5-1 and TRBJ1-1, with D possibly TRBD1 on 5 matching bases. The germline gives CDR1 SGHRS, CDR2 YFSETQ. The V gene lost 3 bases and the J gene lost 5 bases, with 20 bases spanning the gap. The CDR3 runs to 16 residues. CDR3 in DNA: TGCGCCAGCAGCTCGAGAGGGGCAGACGAGGGGACTGAAGCTTTCTTT. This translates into CASSSRGADEGTEAFF.

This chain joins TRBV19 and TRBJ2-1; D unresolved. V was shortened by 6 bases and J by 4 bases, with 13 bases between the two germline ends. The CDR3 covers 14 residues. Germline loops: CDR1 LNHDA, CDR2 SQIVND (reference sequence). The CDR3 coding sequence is TGTGCCAGTAGCCCCTCAGCTGATTACAATGAGCAGTTCTTC. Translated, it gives CASSPSADYNEQFF.

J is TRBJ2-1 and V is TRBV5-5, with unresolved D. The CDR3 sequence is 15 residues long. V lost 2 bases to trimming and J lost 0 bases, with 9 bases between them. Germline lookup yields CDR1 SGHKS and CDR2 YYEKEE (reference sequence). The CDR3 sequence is CASSFPRSSYNEQFF. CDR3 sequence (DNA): TGTGCCAGCAGCTTCCCACGGAGCTCCTACAATGAGCAGTTCTTC.

In DNA, the CDR3 is TGTGCCAGCAGCCCAGGCTGGGGGAAAGAGACCCAGTACTTC. Translation: CASSPGWGKETQYF. The chain recombines TRBV6-5 with TRBJ2-5; D is possibly TRBD1 or TRBD2 (5 bases each). This CDR3 has 14 residues. Germline assignment: CDR1 MNHEY and CDR2 SVGAGI. The V and J ends lost 6 bases and 3 bases respectively, with 14 bases between them.

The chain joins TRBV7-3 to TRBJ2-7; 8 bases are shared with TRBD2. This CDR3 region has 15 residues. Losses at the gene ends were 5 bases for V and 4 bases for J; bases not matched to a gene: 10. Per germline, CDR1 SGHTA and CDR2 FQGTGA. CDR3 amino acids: CASSPYGAGGYEQYF. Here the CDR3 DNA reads TGTGCCAGCAGCCCCTACGGGGCGGGGGGTTACGAGCAGTACTTC.

The CDR3 sequence is CASSVSIREETQYF. DNA of the CDR3: TGCGCCAGCAGTGTGTCCATTCGGGAAGAGACCCAGTACTTC. This rearrangement joins TRBV4-1 to TRBJ2-5; D gene ambiguous. The V end was cut by 6 bases, the J end by 3 bases, with 14 bases between. This CDR3 comprises 14 residues. The germline V gene encodes CDR1 MGHRA and CDR2 YSYEKL.

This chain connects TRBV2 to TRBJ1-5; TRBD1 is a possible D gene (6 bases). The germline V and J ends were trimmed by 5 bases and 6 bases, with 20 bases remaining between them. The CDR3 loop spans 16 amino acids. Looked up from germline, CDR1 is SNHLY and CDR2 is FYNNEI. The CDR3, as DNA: TGTGCCAGCAGTCCGGGTGGGGGGGCTATAGGTCAGCCCCAGCATTTT. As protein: CASSPGGGAIGQPQHF. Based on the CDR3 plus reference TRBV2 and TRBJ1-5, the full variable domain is EPEVTQTPSHQVTQMGQEVILRCVPISNHLYFYWYRQILGQKVEFLVSFYNNEISEKSEIFDDQFSVERPDGSNFTLKIRSTKLEDSAMYFCASSPGGGAIGQPQHFGDGTRLSIL.

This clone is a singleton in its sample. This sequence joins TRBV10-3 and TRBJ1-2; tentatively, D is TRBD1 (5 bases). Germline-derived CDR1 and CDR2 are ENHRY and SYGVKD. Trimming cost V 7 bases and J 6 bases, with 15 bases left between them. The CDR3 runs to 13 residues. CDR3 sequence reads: CAITSREVDGYTF. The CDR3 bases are TGTGCCATCACCTCCAGGGAGGTCGATGGCTACACCTTC.